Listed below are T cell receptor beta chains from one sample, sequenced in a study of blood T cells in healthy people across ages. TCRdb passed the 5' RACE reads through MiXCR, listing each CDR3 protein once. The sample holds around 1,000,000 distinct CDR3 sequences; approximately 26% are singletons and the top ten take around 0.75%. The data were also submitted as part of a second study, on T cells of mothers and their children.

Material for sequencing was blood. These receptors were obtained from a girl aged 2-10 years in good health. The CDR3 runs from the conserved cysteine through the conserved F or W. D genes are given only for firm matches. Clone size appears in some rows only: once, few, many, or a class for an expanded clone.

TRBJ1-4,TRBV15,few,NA,TGTGCCACCAGGAGAAGTGAAAAACTGTTTTTT,CATRRSEKLFF
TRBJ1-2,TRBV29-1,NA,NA,TGCAGCGTTATGACGGGAGGCTACACCTTC,CSVMTGGYTF
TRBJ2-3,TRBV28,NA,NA,TGTGCCAGCAGGGGCCCGCGGGTGGCGCAGTATTTT,CASRGPRVAQYF
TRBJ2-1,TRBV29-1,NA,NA,TGCAGCGTTGAAAAGGTGCTAGCGAGCCGTGAGCAGTTCTTC,CSVEKVLASREQFF
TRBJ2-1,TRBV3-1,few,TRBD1,TGTGCCAGCAGTTGGCAGGGGGTATTGAATGAGCAGTTCTTC,CASSWQGVLNEQFF
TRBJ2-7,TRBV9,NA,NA,TGTGCCAGCAGTGGCGTGGGGGGGCGGAACGAGCAGTACTTC,CASSGVGGRNEQYF
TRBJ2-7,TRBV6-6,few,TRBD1,TGTGCCAGCAGTTACGAGACAGGGGGGAAGGTCAAGCAGTACTTC,CASSYETGGKVKQYF
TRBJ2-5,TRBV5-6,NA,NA,TGTGCCAGCAGCTCACAAGGACAGATCCAAGAGACCCAGTACTTC,CASSSQGQIQETQYF
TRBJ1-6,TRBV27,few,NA,TGTGCCAGCAGGCGGACGAATTCACCCCTCCACTTT,CASRRTNSPLHF
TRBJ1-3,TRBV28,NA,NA,TGTGCCAGCAGTTTCGGCACCTGGGACTTCGTCTCTGGAAACACCATATATTTT,CASSFGTWDFVSGNTIYF
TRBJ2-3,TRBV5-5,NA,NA,TGTGCCAGCACCGATCCCGGACAGACCCTCCGCACAGATACGCAGTATTTT,CASTDPGQTLRTDTQYF
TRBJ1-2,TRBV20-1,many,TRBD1,TGCAGTGCTAGAGCGGTAGGGGGCGGAGATGGCTACACCTTC,CSARAVGGGDGYTF
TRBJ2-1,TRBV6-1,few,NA,TGTGCCAGCAGTGAGGTCGTCGTACTAGAGCAGTTCTTC,CASSEVVVLEQFF
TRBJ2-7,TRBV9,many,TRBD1,TGTGCCAGCCAAGGACAGGACTCCTACGAGCAGTACTTC,CASQGQDSYEQYF
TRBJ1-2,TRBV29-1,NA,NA,TGCAGCGTTTTGCAAGATGGCTACACCTTC,CSVLQDGYTF
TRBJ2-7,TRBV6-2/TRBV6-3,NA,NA,TGTGCCAGCAGTTACAGACTAGAACACGGCGAGCAGTACTTC,CASSYRLEHGEQYF
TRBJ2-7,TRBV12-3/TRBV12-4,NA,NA,TGTGCCAGCAGTTTAGGAGACAACCCCGTAAGGGAGCAGTACTTC,CASSLGDNPVREQYF
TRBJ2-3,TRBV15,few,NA,TGTGCCACCAGCAGAGAGCCGGGTGTTTACACAGATACGCAGTATTTT,CATSREPGVYTDTQYF
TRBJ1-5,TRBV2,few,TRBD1,TGTGCCAGCAGCGAAAGGGGACAGGGGGTTTTTTCCCAGCATTTT,CASSERGQGVFSQHF
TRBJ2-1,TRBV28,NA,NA,TGTGCCAGCAGTTTACCGAGGTCGGCGGATGAGCAGTTCTTC,CASSLPRSADEQFF
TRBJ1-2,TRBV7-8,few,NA,TGTGCCAGCAGCTCCCGGGAACAGCTGAACTATGGCTACACCTTC,CASSSREQLNYGYTF
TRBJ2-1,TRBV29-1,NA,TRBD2,TGCAGCGTCCTAGCGGTAAGGGGAGAGCAGTTCTTC,CSVLAVRGEQFF
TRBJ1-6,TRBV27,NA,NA,TGTGCCAGCAGTTTAACGCCTCCTAAAACAGGGAAGGGGACACCCCTCCACTTT,CASSLTPPKTGKGTPLHF
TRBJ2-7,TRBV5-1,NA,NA,TGCGCCAGCAGCAGTTTCCGGGGACTCACCTACGAGCAGTACTTC,CASSSFRGLTYEQYF
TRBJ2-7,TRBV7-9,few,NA,TGTGCCAGCAGCCCCGGTATCGAGCAGTACTTC,CASSPGIEQYF
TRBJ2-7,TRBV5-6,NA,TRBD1,TGTGCCAGCAGCGAGGGACAGCCCCCCTCCTACGAGCAGTACTTC,CASSEGQPPSYEQYF
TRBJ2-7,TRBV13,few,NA,TGTGCCAGCAGCACAAAGAACCAATACGAGCAGTACTTC,CASSTKNQYEQYF
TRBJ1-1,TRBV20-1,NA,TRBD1,TGCAGTGCTAGAAGAACAGGACAGGGTGTCTTAGTTCGTACTAAAGCTTTCTTT,CSARRTGQGVLVRTKAFF
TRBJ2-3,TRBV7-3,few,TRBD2,TGTGCCAGCTGCTTCTTAGCGGGAGATACACAGTATTTT,CASCFLAGDTQYF